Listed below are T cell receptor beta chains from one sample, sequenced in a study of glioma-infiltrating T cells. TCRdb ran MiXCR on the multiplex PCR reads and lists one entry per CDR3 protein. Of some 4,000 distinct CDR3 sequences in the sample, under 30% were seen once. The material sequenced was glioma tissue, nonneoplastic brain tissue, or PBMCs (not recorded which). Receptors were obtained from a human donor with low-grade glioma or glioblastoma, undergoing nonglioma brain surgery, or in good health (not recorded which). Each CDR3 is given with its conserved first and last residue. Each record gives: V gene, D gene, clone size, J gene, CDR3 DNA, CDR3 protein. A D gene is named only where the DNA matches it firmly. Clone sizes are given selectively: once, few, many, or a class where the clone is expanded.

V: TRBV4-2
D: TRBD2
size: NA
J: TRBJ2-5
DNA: TGTGCCAGCAGCCTGACCGGGACTAGCGGGGGGTTGTCCGAGACCCAGTACTTC
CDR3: CASSLTGTSGGLSETQYF

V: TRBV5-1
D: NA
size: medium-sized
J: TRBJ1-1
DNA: TGCGCCAGCAGCTTGGCTGGGCTCACTGAAGCTTTCTTT
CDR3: CASSLAGLTEAFF

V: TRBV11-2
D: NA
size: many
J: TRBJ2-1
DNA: TGTGCCAGCAGCTTAGCCAGGGGTAATGAGCAGTTCTTC
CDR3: CASSLARGNEQFF

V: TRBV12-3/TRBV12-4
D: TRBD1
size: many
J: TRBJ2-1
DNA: TGTGCCAGCACCACGGGACAGCACAATGAGCAGTTCTTC
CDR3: CASTTGQHNEQFF

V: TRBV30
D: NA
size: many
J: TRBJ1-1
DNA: TGTGCCTGGAGTGGAGGACGGGGGAACACTGAAGCTTTCTTT
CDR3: CAWSGGRGNTEAFF

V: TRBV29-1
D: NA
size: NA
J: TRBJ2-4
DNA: TGCAGCGTCGAAAACAAGGCCAAAAACATTCAGTACTTC
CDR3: CSVENKAKNIQYF

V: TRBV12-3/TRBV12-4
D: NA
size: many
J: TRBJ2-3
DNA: TGTGCCAGCAGGCTCACAGATACGCAGTATTTT
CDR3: CASRLTDTQYF

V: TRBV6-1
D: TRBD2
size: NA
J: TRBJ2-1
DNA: TGTGCCAGCAAACCACTAGCGGGCACAGATACGCAGTTCTTC
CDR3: CASKPLAGTDTQFF

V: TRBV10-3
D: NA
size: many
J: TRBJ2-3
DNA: TGTGCCATCAGAGACGTACTCGGGGCGTTTGGCGATACGCAGTATTTT
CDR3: CAIRDVLGAFGDTQYF

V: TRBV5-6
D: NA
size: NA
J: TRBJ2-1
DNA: TGTGCCAGCAGCGAGGACTACAATGAGCAGTTCTTC
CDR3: CASSEDYNEQFF

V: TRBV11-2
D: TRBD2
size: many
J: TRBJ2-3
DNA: TGTGCCAGCAGCCCTAAGCGGGGGCTAAGCACAGATACGCAGTATTTT
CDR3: CASSPKRGLSTDTQYF

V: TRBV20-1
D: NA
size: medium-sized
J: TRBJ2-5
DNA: TGCAGTGCTAGAGATTCCGGCTCGCGCTGGGAGACCCAGTACTTC
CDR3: CSARDSGSRWETQYF

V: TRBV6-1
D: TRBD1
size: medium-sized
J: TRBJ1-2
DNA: TGTGCCAGCAGTCGACAGGGAAAGAGCGGCTACACCTTC
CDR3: CASSRQGKSGYTF

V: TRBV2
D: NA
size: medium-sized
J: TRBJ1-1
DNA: TGTGCCGGACAGACCGACTCGGCGAGCACTGAAGCTTTCTTT
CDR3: CAGQTDSASTEAFF

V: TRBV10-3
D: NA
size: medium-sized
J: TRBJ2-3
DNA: TGTGCCATCTTAAGACTACCCCGCACAGATACGCAGTATTTT
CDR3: CAILRLPRTDTQYF

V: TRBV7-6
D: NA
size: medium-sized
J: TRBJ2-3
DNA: TGTGCCAGCAGCTTAGTAGGCACAGATACGCAGTATTTT
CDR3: CASSLVGTDTQYF

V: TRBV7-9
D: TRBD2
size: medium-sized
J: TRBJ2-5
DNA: TGTGCCAGCACCTCAAGCGGGGGGTTGTCCGAGACCCAGTACTTC
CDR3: CASTSSGGLSETQYF

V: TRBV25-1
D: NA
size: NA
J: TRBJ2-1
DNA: TGTGCCAGCGGGGGCTCCTATGAGCAGTTCTTC
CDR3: CASGGSYEQFF

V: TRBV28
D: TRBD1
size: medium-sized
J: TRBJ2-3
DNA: TGTGCCAGCAGTTCAACGACAGGGCCTAAAGATACGCAGTATTTT
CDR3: CASSSTTGPKDTQYF

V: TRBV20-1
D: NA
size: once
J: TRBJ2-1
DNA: TGCAGTGCTGGAGATTTAAGGAGATACAATGGGCAGTTCTTC
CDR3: CSAGDLRRYNGQFF

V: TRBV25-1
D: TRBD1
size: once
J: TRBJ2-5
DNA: TGTGCCAGCAGTTACAGGGGAGAGACCCAGTACTTC
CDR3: CASSYRGETQYF

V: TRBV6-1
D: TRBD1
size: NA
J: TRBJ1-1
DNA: TGTGCCAGCAGCGCCTTAGGGACAGGGGGCGGCGCTGGAGCTTTCTTT
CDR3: CASSALGTGGGAGAFF

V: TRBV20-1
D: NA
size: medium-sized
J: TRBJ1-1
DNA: TGCAGTGCTAGAGATGGGCCGACGAACACTGAAGCTTTCTTT
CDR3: CSARDGPTNTEAFF

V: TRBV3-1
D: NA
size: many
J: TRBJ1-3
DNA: TGTGCCAGCAGCCAATTTTCAGGGCCCGGAAACACCATATATTTT
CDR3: CASSQFSGPGNTIYF

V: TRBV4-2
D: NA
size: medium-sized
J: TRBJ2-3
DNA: TGTGCCAGCAGCCAAGATGGTGCCACAGATACGCAGTATTTT
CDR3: CASSQDGATDTQYF

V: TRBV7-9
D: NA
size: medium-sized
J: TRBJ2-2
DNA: TGTGCCAGCAGCTTATTGGGGAACACCGGGGAGCTGTTTTTT
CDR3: CASSLLGNTGELFF

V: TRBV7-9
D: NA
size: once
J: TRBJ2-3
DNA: TGTGCCAGCAGCCCGCGATTATATAGCACAGATACGCAGTATTTT
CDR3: CASSPRLYSTDTQYF

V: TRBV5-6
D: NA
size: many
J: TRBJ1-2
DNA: TGTGCCAGCAGCTCCGACACGAACTATGGCTACACCTTC
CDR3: CASSSDTNYGYTF

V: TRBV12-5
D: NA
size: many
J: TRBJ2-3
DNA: TGTGCTAGTGGTCAAAACCGGGACGGCTACACAGATACGCAGTATTTT
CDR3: CASGQNRDGYTDTQYF

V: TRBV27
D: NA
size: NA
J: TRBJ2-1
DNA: TGTGCCAGCAGGCTCTCGCGACGGGGCAGTAAGGAGCAGTTCTTC
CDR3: CASRLSRRGSKEQFF

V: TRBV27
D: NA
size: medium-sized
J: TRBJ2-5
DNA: TGTGCCAGCAGTTTCTCGGGGGCCCTGGGAGAGACCCAGTACTTC
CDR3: CASSFSGALGETQYF

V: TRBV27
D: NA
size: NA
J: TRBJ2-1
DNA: TGTGCCAGCAGTTTAGAATGGGCTGCGTCGTACGATGAGCAGTTCTTC
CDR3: CASSLEWAASYDEQFF

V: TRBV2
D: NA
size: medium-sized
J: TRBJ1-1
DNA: TGTGCCAGCAGCGCTGTGACAGAGAACACTGAAGCTTTCTTT
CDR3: CASSAVTENTEAFF

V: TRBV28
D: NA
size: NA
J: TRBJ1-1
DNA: TGTGCCAGCAGTCCTACAGGGTGCACTGAAGCTTTCTTT
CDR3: CASSPTGCTEAFF

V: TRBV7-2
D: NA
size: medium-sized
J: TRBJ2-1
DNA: TGTGCCAGCAGCCTTGTTGACTACTCCTACAATGAGCAGTTCTTC
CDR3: CASSLVDYSYNEQFF

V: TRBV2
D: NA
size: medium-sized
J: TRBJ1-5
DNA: TGTGCCAGCAGTGATAGGTGGTCGAGCAATCAGCCCCAGCATTTT
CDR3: CASSDRWSSNQPQHF

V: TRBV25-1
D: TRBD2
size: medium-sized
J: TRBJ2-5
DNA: TGTGCCAGCAGGGGGGGGGAGGAGACCCAGTACTTC
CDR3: CASRGGEETQYF

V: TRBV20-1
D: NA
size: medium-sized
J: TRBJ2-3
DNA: TGCAGTGCTACCGGGGGGCTCACAGATACGCAGTATTTT
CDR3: CSATGGLTDTQYF

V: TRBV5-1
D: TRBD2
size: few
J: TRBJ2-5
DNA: TGCGCCAGCAAAGGCGGGGGGTACCAAGAGACCCAGTACTTC
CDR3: CASKGGGYQETQYF

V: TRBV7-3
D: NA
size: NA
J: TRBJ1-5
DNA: TGTGCCAGCAGCTTAGCACCGAAACTACGGAGCAATCAGCCCCAGCATTTT
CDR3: CASSLAPKLRSNQPQHF

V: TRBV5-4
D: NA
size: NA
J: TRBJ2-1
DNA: TGTGCCAGCAGCTTGCTTCTGGCGGCGGGTTCCTACAATGAGCAGTTCTTC
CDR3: CASSLLLAAGSYNEQFF

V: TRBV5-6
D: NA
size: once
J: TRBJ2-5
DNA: TGTGCCAGCAGCTACGAACTATGGACTAATCAAGAGAGCCAGTACTTC
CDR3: CASSYELWTNQESQYF

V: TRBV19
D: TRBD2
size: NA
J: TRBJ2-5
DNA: TGTGCCAGTCGAACTACATCTCGGGGAGGGAGTTATGAGACCCAGTACTTC
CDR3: CASRTTSRGGSYETQYF

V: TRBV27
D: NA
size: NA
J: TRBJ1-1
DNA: TGTGCCAGCAGGGTCACAGGGAGCAGCACTGAAGCTCTCTTT
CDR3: CASRVTGSSTEALF

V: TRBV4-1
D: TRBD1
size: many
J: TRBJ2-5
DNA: TGCGCCAGCAGCCAAGACGACACAGGGGCATCGCGAATCGAGACCCAGTACTTC
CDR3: CASSQDDTGASRIETQYF

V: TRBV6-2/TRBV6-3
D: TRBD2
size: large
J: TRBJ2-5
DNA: TGTGCCAGCAGTTACTCCGGGGGGTATGTGACCCAGTACTTC
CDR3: CASSYSGGYVTQYF

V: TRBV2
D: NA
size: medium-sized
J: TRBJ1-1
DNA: TGTGCCAGCAGTGCCAGCGGACAGCACATGAACACTGAAGCTTTCTTT
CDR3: CASSASGQHMNTEAFF

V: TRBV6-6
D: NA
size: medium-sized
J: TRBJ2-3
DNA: TGTGCCAGCAGTTACTCGCTCCGGGTAGATACGCAGTATTTT
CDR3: CASSYSLRVDTQYF

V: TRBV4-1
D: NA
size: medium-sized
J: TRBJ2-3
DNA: TGCGCCAGCAGCCAAGATGGGGCCCAGGGGACGCAGTATTTT
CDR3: CASSQDGAQGTQYF

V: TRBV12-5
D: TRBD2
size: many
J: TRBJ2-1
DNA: TGTGCTAGTGGTCCTTTACTGGGACTAGCGGGTGCCAGCTCCTACAATGAGCAGTTCTTC
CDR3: CASGPLLGLAGASSYNEQFF

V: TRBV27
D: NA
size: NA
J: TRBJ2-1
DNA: TGTGCCAGCAGTTTCCGGGAGAGTAATGAGCAGTTCTTC
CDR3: CASSFRESNEQFF

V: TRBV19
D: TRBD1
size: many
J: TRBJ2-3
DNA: TGTGCCAGTAGGGACAGGGGGTCAGATACGCAGTATTTT
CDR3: CASRDRGSDTQYF

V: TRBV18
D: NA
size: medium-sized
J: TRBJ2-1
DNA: TGTGCCAGCTCACGACGGGACAAGAACAATGAGCAGTTCTTC
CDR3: CASSRRDKNNEQFF

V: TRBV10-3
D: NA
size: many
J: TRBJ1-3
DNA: TGTGCCATCAGTTCGACAGGCGCGAACTCTGGAAACACCATATATTTT
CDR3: CAISSTGANSGNTIYF

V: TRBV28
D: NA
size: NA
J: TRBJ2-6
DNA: TGTGCCAGCCAGTGGGCCCGGCAAGGGGCCAACGTCCTGACTTTC
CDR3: CASQWARQGANVLTF

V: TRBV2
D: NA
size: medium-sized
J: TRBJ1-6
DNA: TGTGCCGGCCGGGCCGGAGGTTCACCCCTCCACTTT
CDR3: CAGRAGGSPLHF